This T cell receptor (beta chain) was retrieved from a study of T cells after yellow fever vaccination. Study-level background: Each low-cell-number fraction was prepared by means of SMART-Seq v4 Ultra Low Input.

Findings and caveats of the study: Booster samples showed a return of most primary-vaccination clones (around 95% CD4, about 87% CD8).

This CDR3 has 11 residues. V was shortened by 7 bases and J by 7 bases, with 10 bases between the two germline ends. As concerns this clonotype: Its target is unknown.

The study made its TCR cDNA through 5'RACE template switching. That step introduced a universal primer site along with UMIs. A single record per CDR3 protein comes from TCRdb applying MiXCR to the 5' RACE reads. The table records a few hundred thousand distinct CDR3 sequences, about 5.2% of them present only once. The chain couples TRBV12-3 or TRBV12-4 to TRBJ1-1; D is uncertain. The material sequenced was CD4+ T cells sorted from PBMCs, taken on the day of the yellow fever booster vaccination. This receptor was identified in a man in his late teens or twenties who received the YFV17D yellow fever vaccine. CDR3 amino acids: CASTVRGEAFF. The CDR3 DNA follows: TGTGCCAGCACCGTGAGAGGTGAAGCTTTCTTT.